Listed here are 16 T cell receptor beta chains from one sample, sequenced in a study of shared clonotypes between healthy human individuals (TCRdb year 2020). The library was built by means of the immunoSEQ multiplex PCR assay. TCRdb took this table from immuneACCESS and kept in-frame rearrangements with V and J called. Such tables lack part of the clones; where checked against another copy, unresolved V genes explain under half of the gap, and the rest is unexplained. The sample yields around 2,000,000 clones; about 95% were counted once. The biggest ten clones account for about 1.1% of the sample. For the CD8 naive samples, CD45RO-negative cells were positively selected for CCR7, yielding a CD45RA+CCR7+ population from which TemRA cells were excluded. Sequencing used naive CD8+ T cells sorted from blood. This specimen's cell subset or site label, per the study, means: CD45RA+CCR7+. The receptors stem from a man aged 18-30 years in good health.

This chain links TRBV9 with TRBJ2-7; TRBD1 or TRBD2 may be the D gene (6 bases each). Germline V gene sequence: CDR1 SGDLS, CDR2 YYNGEE. V was clipped by 4 bases and J by 7 bases, with 15 bases between them. The CDR3 covers 13 residues. The DNA of the CDR3 is TGTGCCAGCAGCACGACGGGGGCCGAAGAGCAGTACTTC. Its protein is CASSTTGAEEQYF. Complete variable domain (other parts from reference TRBV9 and TRBJ2-7): DSGVTQTPKHLITATGQRVTLRCSPRSGDLSVYWYQQSLDQGLQFLIQYYNGEERAKGNILERFSAQQFPDLHSELNLSSLELGDSALYFCASSTTGAEEQYFGPGTRLTVT.

V is TRBV7-9 and J is TRBJ1-4, with D unclear. With 4 bases removed from V and 2 bases from J, the gap between germline ends came to 11 bases. There are 15 residues in the CDR3. CDR1 and CDR2 (germline): SEHNR, FQNEAQ (reference sequence). CDR3 region: CASSWVSSTNEKLFF. CDR3 nucleotides: TGTGCCAGCAGCTGGGTTTCGAGTACTAATGAAAAACTGTTTTTT.

The rearrangement links TRBV5-1 to TRBJ2-1; maybe TRBD1 (5 bases). Trimming took off 0 bases at V and 5 bases at J, with 12 bases between the two ends. The CDR3 extends over 15 amino acids. Germline loops: CDR1 SGHRS, CDR2 YFSETQ. The CDR3 region has the DNA TGCGCCAGCAGCTTGGGCCAGGGTCTGCACAATGAGCAGTTCTTC. Its translation is CASSLGQGLHNEQFF.

The genes are TRBV4-1 and TRBJ2-7; perhaps TRBD1 as D (6 bases). The germline V and J ends were trimmed by 4 bases and 0 bases, with 16 bases remaining between them. CDR1 is MGHRA, CDR2 YSYEKL, per germline. The CDR3 has 16 residues. CDR3 amino acids: CASSLGTGISSYEQYF. The CDR3 DNA follows: TGCGCCAGCAGCCTCGGAACAGGGATTAGCTCCTACGAGCAGTACTTC.

V is TRBV19 and J is TRBJ1-2; 7 bases fit TRBD1. Germline V gene sequence: CDR1 LNHDA, CDR2 SQIVND (reference sequence). This CDR3 region has 14 residues. V trimming: 5 bases; J trimming: 6 bases; junction bases outside the gene matches: 9. CDR3 DNA: TGTGCCAGTAGTCCCCTCCCGACAGGGAATGGCTACACCTTC. Translation gives CASSPLPTGNGYTF.

The chain carries TRBV27 and TRBJ2-2, with TRBD1 identical over 7 bases. Trimming removed 5 bases from V and 0 bases from J; junction bases left unmatched: 9. The length of the CDR3 is 17 residues. Looked up from germline, CDR1 is MNHEY and CDR2 is SMNVEV (reference sequence). For the CDR3, the DNA is TGTGCCAGCAGTACGGGACAGCGGAACGCGAACACCGGGGAGCTGTTTTTT. Its translation is CASSTGQRNANTGELFF.

This chain links TRBV15 with TRBJ1-2; D unresolved. The V and J ends lost 2 bases and 0 bases respectively, with 10 bases between them. Germline V lookup: CDR1 LNHNV, CDR2 YYDKDF (reference sequence). The CDR3 loop spans 15 amino acids. The chain's CDR3 is CATSRSVVTNYGYTF. CDR3 nucleotides: TGTGCCACCAGCAGATCGGTAGTCACTAACTATGGCTACACCTTC.

The rearrangement links TRBV13 to TRBJ2-3; tentative D call: TRBD2 (5 bases). Trimming cost V 7 bases and J 6 bases, with 14 bases left between them. The CDR3 loop spans 13 amino acids. Germline CDR1 and CDR2: PRHDT and FYEKMQ (reference sequence). This chain's CDR3 is CASTSPAADTQYF. The CDR3, as DNA: TGTGCCAGCACCTCCCCAGCGGCGGATACGCAGTATTTT.

The J gene is TRBJ2-2, the V gene TRBV9, with 9 bases lining up with TRBD2. The V gene's germline CDR1 is SGDLS and CDR2 YYNGEE. V trimming: 3 bases; J trimming: 5 bases; junction bases outside the gene matches: 2. The CDR3 spans 14 residues. The chain's CDR3 is CASSESGGTGELFF. In DNA, the CDR3 is TGTGCCAGCAGCGAAAGCGGGGGGACCGGGGAGCTGTTTTTT.

CDR3: CASSLLPGLAGEETQYF. The CDR3 nucleotides are TGTGCCAGCAGCTTGTTACCGGGACTAGCGGGGGAAGAGACCCAGTACTTC. The chain is built from TRBV5-4 and TRBJ2-5, with TRBD2 matching over 14 bases. CDR1 is SGHNT, CDR2 YYREEE, per germline (reference sequence). J lost 3 bases, V lost 1 base, and 5 bases had no gene match. This CDR3 has 17 amino acids.

This chain connects TRBV9 to TRBJ1-6; TRBD1 is a possible D gene (5 bases). V was shortened by 1 base and J by 0 bases, with 17 bases between the two germline ends. CDR3 length: 19 amino acids. Germline V lookup: CDR1 SGDLS, CDR2 YYNGEE. The CDR3, as DNA: TGTGCCAGCAGCGTAAGTTCATCCGGGACTAGCTCCTATAATTCACCCCTCCACTTT. Translated, it gives CASSVSSSGTSSYNSPLHF. Filled out from reference TRBV9 and TRBJ1-6, the complete variable domain reads DSGVTQTPKHLITATGQRVTLRCSPRSGDLSVYWYQQSLDQGLQFLIQYYNGEERAKGNILERFSAQQFPDLHSELNLSSLELGDSALYFCASSVSSSGTSSYNSPLHFGNGTRLTVT.

CDR3 region: CASSLQGNEQYF. CDR3 nucleotides: TGTGCCAGCAGCCTACAGGGAAACGAGCAGTACTTC. The chain recombines TRBV9 with TRBJ2-7; weak D call: TRBD1 (6 bases). V was clipped by 4 bases and J by 5 bases, with 10 bases between them. CDR1 and CDR2 from the germline V gene are SGDLS and YYNGEE. The CDR3 runs to 12 residues.

CDR3 DNA: TGCGCCAGCAGCCAAGTTCTGGGGAGGACAGGGGCCGAGCAGTACTTC. Encoded protein: CASSQVLGRTGAEQYF. The chain recombines TRBV4-3 with TRBJ2-7; 9 bases fit TRBD1. CDR1 is LGHNA and CDR2 is YSLEER in the germline V gene. The CDR3 totals 16 residues. Trimming took 1 base from V and 6 from J; bases not matched to a gene: 10.

The CDR3 here is CASSDGTGLLSGANVLTF. The CDR3 region has the DNA TGTGCCAGCAGCGACGGGACAGGGCTACTCTCTGGGGCCAACGTCCTGACTTTC. The chain is built from TRBV9 and TRBJ2-6, with TRBD1 identical over 9 bases. The CDR3 is 18 residues long. V dropped 3 bases and J dropped 0; count of bases not matched to a gene: 7. The germline CDR1 and CDR2 sequences are SGDLS and YYNGEE. Together with reference TRBV9 and TRBJ2-6, the CDR3 gives the full variable domain: DSGVTQTPKHLITATGQRVTLRCSPRSGDLSVYWYQQSLDQGLQFLIQYYNGEERAKGNILERFSAQQFPDLHSELNLSSLELGDSALYFCASSDGTGLLSGANVLTFGAGSRLTVL.

As concerns this clone: Other DNA sequences of this sample code for an identical CDR3. CDR3: CASSPQGGTGELFF. The CDR3 bases are TGTGCCAGCAGCCCCCAGGGGGGCACCGGGGAGCTGTTTTTT. The rearrangement links TRBV7-9 to TRBJ2-2, with TRBD1 as a possible D gene (7 bases). Germline CDR1 SEHNR, CDR2 FQNEAQ (reference sequence). The CDR3 is made up of 14 amino acids. The ends were cut back, 5 bases at V and 4 bases at J, with 11 bases in the middle.

To note about this clone: Different DNA sequences within this sample yield the same CDR3. The gene calls are TRBV4-1 and TRBJ2-7, with 9 bases matching TRBD2. V shed 0 bases, J shed 4 bases, and the junction held 7 bases outside the gene matches. The CDR3 loop spans 16 amino acids. The germline gives CDR1 MGHRA, CDR2 YSYEKL. The CDR3 nucleotides read TGCGCCAGCAGCCAAGAGTCGGGACTAGCATCGTACGAGCAGTACTTC. Its translation is CASSQESGLASYEQYF.